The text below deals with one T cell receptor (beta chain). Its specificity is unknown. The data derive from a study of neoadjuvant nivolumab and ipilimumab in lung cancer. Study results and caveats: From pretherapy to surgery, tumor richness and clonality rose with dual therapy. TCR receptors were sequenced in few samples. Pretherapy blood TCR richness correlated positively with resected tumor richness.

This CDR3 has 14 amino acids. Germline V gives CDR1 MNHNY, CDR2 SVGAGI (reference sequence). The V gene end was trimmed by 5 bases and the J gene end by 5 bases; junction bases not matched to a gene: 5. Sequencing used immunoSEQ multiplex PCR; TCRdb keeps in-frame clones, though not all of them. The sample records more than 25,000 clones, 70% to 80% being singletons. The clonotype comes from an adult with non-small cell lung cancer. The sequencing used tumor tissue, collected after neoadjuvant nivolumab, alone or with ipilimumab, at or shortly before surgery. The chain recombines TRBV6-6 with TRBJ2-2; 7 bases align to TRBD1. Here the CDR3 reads CASSTGVSTGELFF. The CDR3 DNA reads TGTGCCAGCAGTACAGGGGTCTCAACCGGGGAGCTGTTTTTT.